The 11 T cell receptor beta chains below all came from one sample that was sequenced in a study of beta chain features in type 1 diabetes. TCRB transcripts that were expressed got sequenced, as all of the isolated RNA had been reverse transcribed. Sequencing used immunoSEQ multiplex PCR; TCRdb keeps in-frame clones, though not all of them. The data contain roughly 150,000 clones, around 10% of them singletons. The sequenced sample consisted of central memory CD4+ T cells from blood. These receptors all come from a man aged 18-30 years in good health.

This clone was seen more than once but under ten times. The rearrangement links TRBV5-1 to TRBJ2-5; no firm D call. The CDR3 length is 11 residues. Trimming shortened V by 5 bases and J by 0 bases, and 2 bases separated the two germline ends. The germline gives CDR1 SGHRS, CDR2 YFSETQ. The CDR3 coding sequence is TGCGCCAGCAGTGACCAAGAGACCCAGTACTTC. Residues: CASSDQETQYF.

V and J are TRBV30 and TRBJ1-5, with D perhaps matching TRBD1 (5 bases). The V gene's germline CDR1 is GTSNPN and CDR2 SVGIG (reference sequence). V was clipped by 2 bases and J by 4 bases, with 9 bases between them. The CDR3 is 13 residues long. The CDR3 DNA is TGTGCCTGGAGTTCTCAGGGTAATCAGCCCCAGCATTTT. Amino acids: CAWSSQGNQPQHF.

Notes on this clone: Since a much larger clone is just one base distant, this may be a read error. The sample holds other DNA sequences that translate to the same CDR3. The V and J genes are TRBV6-5 and TRBJ1-1; the D is unclear. V was pared by 6 bases and J by 1 base, with 3 bases between. Looked up from germline, CDR1 is MNHEY and CDR2 is SVGAGI. This CDR3 is built from 11 residues. As DNA, the CDR3 is TGTGCCAGCAGAAGGAACACTGAAGCTTTCTTT. Its protein is CASRRNTEAFF.

This clone was counted between two and nine times. The chain combines TRBV4-1 with TRBJ2-5, with 13 bases aligning to TRBD2. The V gene end was trimmed by 2 bases and the J gene end by 0 bases; junction bases not matched to a gene: 6. The CDR3 consists of 18 residues. Germline V gives CDR1 MGHRA, CDR2 YSYEKL. The CDR3 reads CASSQKTSGRAYQETQYF. CDR3 sequence (DNA): TGCGCCAGCAGCCAAAAAACTAGCGGGAGGGCTTACCAAGAGACCCAGTACTTC.

This clone has just a few counts. One end of the junction varies from germline; a read error may be responsible. The V gene is TRBV10-3, the J gene TRBJ1-1; TRBD1 matches 10 bases. The CDR3 totals 17 residues. CDR1 and CDR2 (germline): ENHRY, SYGVKD. The CDR3 region is CASSYLPDRGMNTEAFF. CDR3 in DNA: TGTGCCAGCAGTTACCTTCCGGACAGGGGGATGAACACTGAAGCTTTCTTT.

This clone came up a few times. The gene calls are TRBV7-2 and TRBJ1-1; D is perhaps TRBD1 (5 bases). This CDR3 has 15 amino acids. V dropped 3 bases and J dropped 0 bases, with 11 bases sitting between them. Germline loops: CDR1 SGHTA, CDR2 FQGNSA. DNA for the CDR3: TGTGCCAGCAGCTTCGTTTCGGGGGTGAACACTGAAGCTTTCTTT. Its protein is CASSFVSGVNTEAFF.

The chain employs TRBV5-1 and TRBJ1-1; D is unresolved. There are 15 residues in the CDR3. Trimming left V 0 bases short and J 2 bases short, with 11 bases between. CDR1 is SGHRS and CDR2 is YFSETQ in the germline V gene. CDR3 sequence (DNA): TGCGCCAGCAGCTTGGGGGCAGGAATAAACACTGAAGCTTTCTTT. Encoded protein: CASSLGAGINTEAFF. Full variable domain (remainder filled in from reference TRBV5-1 and TRBJ1-1): KAGVTQTPRYLIKTRGQQVTLSCSPISGHRSVSWYQQTPGQGLQFLFEYFSETQRNKGNFPGRFSGRQFSNSRSEMNVSTLELGDSALYLCASSLGAGINTEAFFGQGTRLTVV.

V is TRBV9 and J is TRBJ2-1; D perhaps matches TRBD2 (5 bases). Germline CDR1 is SGDLS and CDR2 is YYNGEE. CDR3 length equals 14 residues. V lost 0 bases, J lost 4 bases, and 8 bases lay in between. This CDR3 is CASSVAGSYNEQFF. CDR3 nucleotide sequence: TGTGCCAGCAGCGTAGCTGGGAGTTACAATGAGCAGTTCTTC.

The chain joins TRBV7-2 to TRBJ1-5; tentatively, D is TRBD1 (5 bases). V lost 4 bases, J lost 6 bases, and 16 bases lay in between. The V gene's germline CDR1 is SGHTA and CDR2 FQGNSA. The CDR3 contains 15 residues. The CDR3 reads CASSSRGGGGQPQHF. CDR3 nucleotides: TGTGCCAGCAGCTCAAGGGGAGGCGGCGGTCAGCCCCAGCATTTT.

V usage is TRBV28 and J usage is TRBJ1-2; 7 bases match TRBD1. V trimming: 7 bases; J trimming: 3 bases; junction bases outside the gene matches: 8. The CDR3 has 14 residues. Germline V gives CDR1 MDHEN, CDR2 SYDVKM. This chain's CDR3 is CASTRQGVDYGYTF. In DNA form, the CDR3 reads TGTGCCAGCACCAGACAGGGAGTCGACTATGGCTACACCTTC.

The table lists this clone with a few counts. V gene TRBV9 combines with J gene TRBJ2-4; no firm D call. Per the germline V gene, CDR1 is SGDLS and CDR2 is YYNGEE. Trimming stripped 4 bases from V and 10 bases from J, with 18 bases between. The CDR3 contains 14 residues. The CDR3 region is CASSITLGSRIQYF. DNA for the CDR3: TGTGCCAGCAGCATAACCCTGGGGTCTCGGATTCAGTACTTC.